The TCR beta chain under discussion was sequenced for a study of technical replicates of blood from a few donors. This clone was seen a single time. Here immunoSEQ multiplex PCR was the method, and the copy in TCRdb shows in-frame clones only, minus some. The profile shows tens of thousands of clones, 80% to 95% of them singletons. Germline-derived CDR1 and CDR2 are ENHRY and SYGVKD. The CDR3 is 15 residues long. V was pared by 0 bases and J by 2 bases, with 11 bases between. Source material: T cells isolated from PBMCs. The chain recombines TRBV10-3 with TRBJ2-7; tentatively, D is TRBD1 (5 bases). The sequence derives from a human donor in good health. The CDR3 bases are TGTGCCATCAGTGAGTCGCAGGACAAGCCCTACGAGCAGTACTTC. The encoded protein is CAISESQDKPYEQYF.